Here is one TCR beta chain with its context. No cognate antigen has been identified for it. Qualities for individual bases were not recorded, and no much larger clone is one base off. These data belong to a study of blood T cell repertoires in COVID-19 (dated by TCRdb to about 2020). For the study in its entirety: The collaborator samples originated in the United States, Italy and Spain and spanned the acute and convalescent phases of COVID-19. The prospective study material was composed of cDNA or gDNA derived from T cells, B-cell-depleted T cells, or PBMCs. Subjects who had been exposed to COVID-19, were actively infected with it, or had recovered from it provided the deeply sampled blood TCRbeta repertoires that made up the dataset. The repertoires were released in a freely available public database intended as a resource for research on the immune response to SARS-CoV-2. Samples came from the ongoing ImmuneRACE study (first 160 participants) plus 1,254 subjects from 6 global collaborators. A de-identified subject ID, COVID-19 status, age in years and sex were almost always included in the sample metadata. HLA class I and class II types, where available, came from metadata supplied by the sample provider rather than from assay-based typing. What the study reported, not specific to this receptor: The amount of clinical and demographic metadata varied by source and participant and was provided uncurated.

The CDR3 holds 17 amino acids from the cysteine to the phenylalanine. Only the CDR3 DNA is retained, 51 bases long and in frame from the first base. The germline V gene supplies CDR1 SGHAT and CDR2 FQNNGV. The V end gives up 5 bases and the J end 0 bases, leaving 5 bases in the junction not matched to a gene. Collaborating institutions collected whole blood in K2EDTA tubes following their own protocols. For TCRbeta analysis, collaborators shipped samples in one of three forms: frozen whole blood, isolated PBMCs, or DNA extracted from either of those sample types. The immunoSEQ Assay, a bias-controlled multiplex PCR, was used to amplify TCRbeta CDR3 regions from genomic DNA. Per the original workflow: The number of nucleated cells in each sample was estimated from the amplification of reference gene primers within the assay. To quantify the absolute abundance of each unique TCRbeta CDR3 rearrangement, sequence reads were collapsed and filtered. For each sample, productive Simpson clonality was calculated as the square root of Simpson's diversity index over productive rearrangements. Here the immuneACCESS table is served through TCRdb, limited to in-frame sequences with V and J called. Missing clones are a known gap in these copies; in checked studies unresolved V genes cover under half, and the rest lacks a known reason. That table gives V, J and clone size, and the DNA gave D and trimming. The sample profile shows approximately 100,000 clones; approximately 80% of them were found once. The ten largest clones take up 13% of the sample.

The sequenced material came from peripheral blood. The TCR was taken from a human donor in a cohort sampled during active or convalescent COVID-19. The sequence links TRBV11-2 to TRBJ1-6; 9 junctional bases match TRBD1. Here the CDR3 is given as CASSLGTGSSYNSPLHF. The nucleotide sequence is TGTGCCAGCAGCCTCGGGACAGGGAGCTCCTATAATTCACCCCTCCACTTT.